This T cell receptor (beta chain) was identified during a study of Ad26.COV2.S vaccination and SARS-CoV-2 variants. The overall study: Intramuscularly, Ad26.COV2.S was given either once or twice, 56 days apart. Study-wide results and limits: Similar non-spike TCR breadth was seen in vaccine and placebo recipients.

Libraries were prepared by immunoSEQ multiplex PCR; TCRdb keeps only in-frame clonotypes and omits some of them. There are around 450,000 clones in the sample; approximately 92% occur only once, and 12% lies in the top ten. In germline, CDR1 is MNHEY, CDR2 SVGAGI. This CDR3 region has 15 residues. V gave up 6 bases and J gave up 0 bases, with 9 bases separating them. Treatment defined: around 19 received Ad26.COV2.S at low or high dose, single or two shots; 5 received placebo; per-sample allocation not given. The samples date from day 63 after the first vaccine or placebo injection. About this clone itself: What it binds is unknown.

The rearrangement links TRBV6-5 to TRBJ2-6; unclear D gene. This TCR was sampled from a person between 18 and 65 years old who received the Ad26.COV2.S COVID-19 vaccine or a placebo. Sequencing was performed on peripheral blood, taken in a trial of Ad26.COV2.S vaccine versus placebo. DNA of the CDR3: TGTGCCAGCAGCCTGGCTAGCTCTGGGGCCAACGTCCTGACTTTC. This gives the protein CASSLASSGANVLTF.